This TCR beta chain was captured in a study of blood T cell repertoires in COVID-19. The wider study: Researchers got acute and convalescent COVID-19 samples from the United States, Italy and Spain. In each case, the material was cDNA or gDNA derived from T cells, B-cell-depleted T cells, or PBMCs.

In the source study's methods: Scientists estimated how many nucleated cells there were by amplifying reference gene primers. Some clones are missing from TCRdb's copy, which holds only in-frame ones; the method was immunoSEQ multiplex PCR. Clone size and V and J calls were adopted from that table, with D and trimming inferred from the DNA. The sample has some 96,000 clones, 87% seen once. Trimming pared 2 bases from V and 6 bases from J, leaving 11 bases between. Germline V gene data show CDR1 as GTSNPN and CDR2 as SVGIG (reference sequence). The CDR3 extends over 13 amino acids. The rearrangement joins TRBV30 to TRBJ2-1; TRBD2 might be the D (7 bases). The receptor's source is a man between 25 and 39 years old in a cohort sampled during active COVID-19. The sample taken for sequencing was peripheral blood. The CDR3 bases are TGTGCCTGGAGTCGGCGGGGGCCCAATGAGCAGTTCTTC. It encodes CAWSRRGPNEQFF.